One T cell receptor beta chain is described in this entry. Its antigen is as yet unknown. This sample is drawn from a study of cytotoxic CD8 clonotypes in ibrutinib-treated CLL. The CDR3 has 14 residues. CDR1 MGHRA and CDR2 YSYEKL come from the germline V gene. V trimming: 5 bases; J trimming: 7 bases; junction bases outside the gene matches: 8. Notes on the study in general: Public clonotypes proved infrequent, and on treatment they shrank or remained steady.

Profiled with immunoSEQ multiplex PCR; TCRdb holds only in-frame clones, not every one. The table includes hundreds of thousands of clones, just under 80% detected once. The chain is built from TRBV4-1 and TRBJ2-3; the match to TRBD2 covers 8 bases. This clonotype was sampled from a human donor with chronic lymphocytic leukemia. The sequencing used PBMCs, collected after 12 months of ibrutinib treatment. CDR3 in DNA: TGCGCCAGCAGCACGAGCGGGAGTATTTATACGCAGTATTTT. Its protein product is CASSTSGSIYTQYF.